One sample yielded the 17 T cell receptor beta chains listed below, sequenced in a study of blood T cell repertoires in COVID-19. Here immunoSEQ multiplex PCR was the method, and the copy in TCRdb shows in-frame clones only, minus some. The sample consists of roughly 250,000 clones, 70% to 90% of them appearing once. Specimen: peripheral blood. The receptors derive from a man aged 35-49 years with acute or convalescent COVID-19.

This clone has only a few counts. The same CDR3 can be traced to other DNA sequences in this sample. The rearrangement uses TRBV5-1 and TRBJ2-2; possible D gene TRBD1, 5 bases. Germline V gives CDR1 SGHRS, CDR2 YFSETQ. With 0 bases removed from V and 3 bases from J, the gap between germline ends came to 6 bases. The CDR3 runs 14 residues. The CDR3: CASSLAGYTGELFF. The CDR3 DNA sequence: TGCGCCAGCAGCTTGGCAGGGTACACCGGGGAGCTGTTTTTT.

The sample holds a few counts of this clone. This chain joins TRBV11-2 and TRBJ1-1; no clear D. The germline V gene has CDR1 SGHAT and CDR2 FQNNGV. Deletions cut 1 base from V and 2 bases from J, with 8 bases between. This CDR3 region has 14 residues. The CDR3 DNA reads TGTGCCAGCAGCTTAGGTTTAGTTAACACTGAAGCTTTCTTT. Translating gives CASSLGLVNTEAFF.

The rearrangement links TRBV9 to TRBJ2-3; TRBD2 aligns across 12 bases. The CDR3 covers 14 residues. The J segment lost 4 bases and the V segment lost 7 bases, leaving 4 bases of the junction unmatched. Germline-derived CDR1 and CDR2 are SGDLS and YYNGEE. CDR3 nucleotides: TGTGCCAGCTCTAGCGGGGGGGCCCCAGATACGCAGTATTTT. Encoded protein: CASSSGGAPDTQYF.

This clone was seen more than once but under ten times. This chain links TRBV29-1 with TRBJ1-1; D may be TRBD1 (6 bases). The germline gives CDR1 SQVTM, CDR2 ANQGSEA. Trimming removed 5 bases from V and 0 bases from J, with 13 bases in between. CDR3 size: 14 residues. Here the CDR3 DNA reads TGCAGCGTTTATCAGGGGCTGGTGAACACTGAAGCTTTCTTT. Residues: CSVYQGLVNTEAFF.

Of note for this clone: Its ends do not fully match the called genes, so a read error is possible. The chain joins TRBV19 to TRBJ1-1, with no clear D. This CDR3 contains 12 residues. From germline, CDR1 is LNHDA and CDR2 SQIVND (reference sequence). The CDR3 spells CASSTPNSEAFF. As DNA, the CDR3 is TGTGCCAGTAGTACTCCTAACAGTGAAGCTTTCTTT. The whole variable domain, filled in from reference TRBV19 and TRBJ1-1, reads DGGITQSPKYLFRKEGQNVTLSCEQNLNHDAMYWYRQDPGQGLRLIYYSQIVNDFQKGDIAEGYSVSREKKESFPLTVTSAQKNPTAFYLCASSTPNSEAFFGQGTRLTVV.

This chain uses TRBV2 with TRBJ2-5; TRBD2 matches 9 bases. The CDR3 loop spans 16 amino acids. V was clipped by 0 bases and J by 5 bases; unmatched bases: 7. From germline, CDR1 is SNHLY and CDR2 FYNNEI. CDR3 loop: CASSEAGGGARETQYF. CDR3 DNA: TGTGCCAGCAGTGAAGCGGGCGGGGGGGCCCGGGAGACCCAGTACTTC.

The chain has TRBV30 and TRBJ1-3; 7 bases align to TRBD1. Trimming took 3 bases from V and 0 from J; bases not matched to a gene: 14. Germline CDR1 and CDR2: GTSNPN and SVGIG (reference sequence). The CDR3 runs 18 residues. The CDR3 bases are TGTGCCTGGAGACCGGGACAGATACTGGAGGTCTCTGGAAACACCATATATTTT. It specifies CAWRPGQILEVSGNTIYF.

This chain uses TRBV29-1 with TRBJ1-2, with D hard to call. This CDR3 is built from 11 residues. The V gene's germline CDR1 is SQVTM and CDR2 ANQGSEA. The V end was cut by 7 bases, the J end by 3 bases, with 9 bases between. CDR3 nucleotides: TGCAGCGCCCAGTTGCACTATGGCTACACCTTC. Its protein product is CSAQLHYGYTF.

The rearrangement links TRBV2 to TRBJ1-1; D not resolved. The ends were cut back, 10 bases at V and 1 base at J, with 10 bases in the middle. The CDR3 runs to 12 residues. Germline loops: CDR1 SNHLY, CDR2 FYNNEI. The CDR3 nucleotides read TGTGCCAACGGACTCAGGAACACTGAAGCTTTCTTT. This encodes CANGLRNTEAFF.

V gene TRBV15 combines with J gene TRBJ1-1; TRBD1 matches at 11 bases. J was trimmed by 4 bases and V by 2 bases; bases with no gene match: 3. The CDR3 totals 15 residues. The germline CDR1 and CDR2 sequences are LNHNV and YYDKDF (reference sequence). The CDR3: CATSRRTGGRTEAFF. For the CDR3, the DNA is TGTGCCACCAGCAGACGGACAGGGGGCCGCACTGAAGCTTTCTTT.

V is TRBV6-5 and J is TRBJ1-2; tentatively, D is TRBD1 (5 bases). Trimming shortened V by 10 bases and J by 6 bases, and 15 bases separated the two germline ends. Germline V gives CDR1 MNHEY, CDR2 SVGAGI. The CDR3 spans 12 residues. CDR3 sequence: CATQKTGNGYTF. Written as DNA, the CDR3 is TGTGCCACTCAGAAAACAGGAAATGGCTACACCTTC.

This clone was recorded a few times. In DNA, the CDR3 is TGTGCCACCAGTGATTCCACAGGGTATAGCAATCAGCCCCAGCATTTT. Translation: CATSDSTGYSNQPQHF. The chain employs TRBV24-1 and TRBJ1-5; TRBD1 is a possible D gene (6 bases). The CDR3 runs 16 residues. Germline V CDR1 and CDR2: KGHDR, SFDVKD. Trimming pared 2 bases from V and 0 bases from J, leaving 10 bases between.

This chain links TRBV3-1 (or the pseudogene TRBV3-2) with TRBJ1-1, with D tentatively TRBD1 (6 bases). The CDR3 covers 14 residues. Trimming pared 1 base from V and 4 bases from J, leaving 10 bases between. The germline V gene encodes CDR1 LGHDT and CDR2 YNNKEL (reference sequence). For the CDR3, the DNA is TGTGCCAGCAGCCAAGGTACCAGGGGCACTGAAGCTTTCTTT. It specifies CASSQGTRGTEAFF.

The gene calls are TRBV6-1 and TRBJ1-4; D unclear. This CDR3 comprises 16 residues. V lost 2 bases and J lost 3, with 13 bases in between. The germline V gene encodes CDR1 MNHNS and CDR2 SASEGT. The DNA for the CDR3 is TGTGCCAGCAGTGAAACCTCCAGCGTAGCTAATGAAAAACTGTTTTTT. This codes for CASSETSSVANEKLFF.

In this sample, this clone turned up once. V usage is TRBV5-4 and J usage is TRBJ1-1; D might be TRBD1 (6 bases). Per germline, CDR1 SGHNT and CDR2 YYREEE (reference sequence). Deletions cut 0 bases from V and 1 base from J, with 10 bases between. CDR3 size: 15 residues. CDR3 protein: CASSLVGGWNTEAFF. The CDR3 region has the DNA TGTGCCAGCAGCTTGGTAGGGGGATGGAACACTGAAGCTTTCTTT.

This clone was observed a single time. The chain links TRBV7-2 to TRBJ1-3; tentative D call: TRBD1 (6 bases). Trimming left V 7 bases short and J 2 bases short, with 15 bases between. The CDR3 contains 15 residues. Per the germline V gene, CDR1 is SGHTA and CDR2 is FQGNSA. The CDR3 sequence is CASTSGVRAGNTIYF. DNA for the CDR3: TGTGCCAGCACCTCAGGGGTCCGGGCTGGAAACACCATATATTTT.

The gene calls are TRBV27 and TRBJ1-1; 10 nucleotides line up with TRBD1. Losses at the gene ends were 7 bases for V and 4 bases for J; bases not matched to a gene: 3. The germline CDR1 and CDR2 sequences are MNHEY and SMNVEV (reference sequence). The CDR3 runs to 13 residues. DNA for the CDR3: TGTGCCAGCATGCGGACAGGGGGCACTGAAGCTTTCTTT. It codes for CASMRTGGTEAFF.